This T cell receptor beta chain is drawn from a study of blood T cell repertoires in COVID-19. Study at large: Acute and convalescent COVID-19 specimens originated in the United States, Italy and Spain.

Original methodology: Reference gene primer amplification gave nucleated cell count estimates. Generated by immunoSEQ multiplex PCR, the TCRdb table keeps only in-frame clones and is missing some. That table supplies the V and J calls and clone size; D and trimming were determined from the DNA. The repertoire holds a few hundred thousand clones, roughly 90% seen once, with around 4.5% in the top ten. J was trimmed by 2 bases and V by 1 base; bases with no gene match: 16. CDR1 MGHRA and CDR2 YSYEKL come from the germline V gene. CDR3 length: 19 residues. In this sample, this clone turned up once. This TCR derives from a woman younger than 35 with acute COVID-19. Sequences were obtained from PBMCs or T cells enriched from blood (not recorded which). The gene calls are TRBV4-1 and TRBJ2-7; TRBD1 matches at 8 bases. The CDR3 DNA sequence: TGCGCCAGCAGCCAAGGGGGGGTGGTAAGGACAGGGAAACCCTACGAGCAGTACTTC. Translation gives CASSQGGVVRTGKPYEQYF.